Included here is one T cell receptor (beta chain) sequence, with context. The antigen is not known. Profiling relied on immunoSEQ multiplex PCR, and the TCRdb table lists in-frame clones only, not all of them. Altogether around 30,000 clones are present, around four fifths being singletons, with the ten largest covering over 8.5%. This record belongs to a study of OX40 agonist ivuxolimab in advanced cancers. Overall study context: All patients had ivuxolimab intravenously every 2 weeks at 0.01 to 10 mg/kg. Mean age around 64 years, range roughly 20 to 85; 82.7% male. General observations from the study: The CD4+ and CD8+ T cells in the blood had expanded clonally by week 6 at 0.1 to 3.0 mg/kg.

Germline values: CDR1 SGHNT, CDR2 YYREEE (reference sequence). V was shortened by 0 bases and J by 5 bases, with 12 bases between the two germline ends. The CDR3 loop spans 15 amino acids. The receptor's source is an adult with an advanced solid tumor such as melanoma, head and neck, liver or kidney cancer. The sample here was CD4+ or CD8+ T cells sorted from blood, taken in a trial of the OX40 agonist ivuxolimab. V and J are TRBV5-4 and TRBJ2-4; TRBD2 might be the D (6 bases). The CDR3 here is CASSLEAGTQNIQYF. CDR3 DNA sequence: TGTGCCAGCAGCTTGGAGGCGGGGACTCAAAACATTCAGTACTTC.